Below are 23 T cell receptor beta chains sequenced from a single sample in a study of long-term antiretroviral therapy in people with HIV. Running of the v3.0 immunoSEQ assay took place at survey level. This table comes from immunoSEQ multiplex PCR, and its TCRdb copy is limited to in-frame clones, with some not included. The data hold 15,000 to 20,000 clones, with almost 90% observed a single time. This specimen consisted of unsorted PBMCs, obtained around 2.3 years before starting antiretroviral therapy. These receptors originate from a woman aged 25 to 39 with HIV.

The genes are TRBV7-8 and TRBJ2-7; 13 nucleotides line up with TRBD2. The germline V gene encodes CDR1 SGHVS and CDR2 FQNEAQ. V gave up 5 bases and J gave up 0 bases; unmatched junction bases: 10. The CDR3 is made up of 18 amino acids. The CDR3 nucleotides are TGTGCCAGCAGCCTTCAACCGGGACTAGCGGGGAGCTCCTACGAGCAGTACTTC. Amino acids: CASSLQPGLAGSSYEQYF. Full variable domain (remainder filled in from reference TRBV7-8 and TRBJ2-7): GAGVSQSPRYKVAKRGQDVALRCDPISGHVSLFWYQQALGQGPEFLTYFQNEAQLDKSGLPSDRFFAERPEGSVSTLKIQRTQQEDSAVYLCASSLQPGLAGSSYEQYFGPGTRLTVT.

V is TRBV5-1 and J is TRBJ2-7; D is ambiguous. Looked up from germline, CDR1 is SGHRS and CDR2 is YFSETQ. This CDR3 spans 12 amino acids. V lost 0 bases, J lost 4 bases, and 5 bases lay in between. CDR3 amino acids: CASSLDLYEQYF. The CDR3 nucleotides read TGCGCCAGCAGCTTGGATCTTTACGAGCAGTACTTC.

The chain has TRBV4-2 and TRBJ2-5; no clear D gene. The CDR3 length is 15 residues. Germline V gene sequence: CDR1 LGHNA, CDR2 YNFKEQ. Trimming left V 3 bases short and J 1 base short, with 12 bases between. CDR3 sequence: CASSQRDGFQETQYF. CDR3 bases: TGTGCCAGCAGCCAGAGAGACGGATTCCAAGAGACCCAGTACTTC.

The V gene is TRBV29-1, the J gene TRBJ2-1; D is unclear. The CDR3 spans 13 residues. Per germline, CDR1 SQVTM and CDR2 ANQGSEA. Trimming left V 7 bases short and J 0 bases short, with 10 bases between. The CDR3 protein is CSAATSSYNEQFF. For the CDR3, the DNA is TGCAGCGCTGCCACCAGCTCCTACAATGAGCAGTTCTTC.

The chain employs TRBV29-1 and TRBJ1-1; D is ambiguous. CDR3 length equals 13 residues. V dropped 4 bases and J dropped 0 bases, with 9 bases sitting between them. Per the germline V gene, CDR1 is SQVTM and CDR2 is ANQGSEA. The CDR3 coding sequence is TGCAGCGTTGGAGAGAGCATGAACACTGAAGCTTTCTTT. As protein: CSVGESMNTEAFF.

J is TRBJ1-1 and V is TRBV19; no reliable D call. This CDR3 region has 14 residues. The V and J ends lost 7 bases and 5 bases respectively, with 17 bases between them. Germline V gene data show CDR1 as LNHDA and CDR2 as SQIVND (reference sequence). The CDR3 is CASTPGGMGTEAFF. DNA of the CDR3: TGTGCCAGTACCCCGGGTGGTATGGGGACTGAAGCTTTCTTT. Looking up the rest from reference TRBV19 and TRBJ1-1 gives the full variable domain: DGGITQSPKYLFRKEGQNVTLSCEQNLNHDAMYWYRQDPGQGLRLIYYSQIVNDFQKGDIAEGYSVSREKKESFPLTVTSAQKNPTAFYLCASTPGGMGTEAFFGQGTRLTVV.

The chain links TRBV6-6 to TRBJ2-5; tentatively, D is TRBD1 (6 bases). This CDR3 has 13 amino acids. The V gene lost 7 bases and the J gene lost 2 bases, with 11 bases spanning the gap. The germline V gene has CDR1 MNHNY and CDR2 SVGAGI (reference sequence). The CDR3 region has the DNA TGTGCCAGCACAGGGCAGGGGCAAGAGACCCAGTACTTC. Its protein product is CASTGQGQETQYF.

This chain connects TRBV4-2 to TRBJ2-3, with 16 bases lining up with TRBD2. This CDR3 spans 21 amino acids. Germline assignment: CDR1 LGHNA and CDR2 YNFKEQ. With V trimmed by 4 bases and J by 0 bases, 13 bases remained unmatched. The CDR3 spells CASSLLIPGLAGGSSTDTQYF. CDR3 nucleotide sequence: TGTGCCAGCAGCCTTCTAATCCCGGGACTAGCGGGGGGGTCTAGCACAGATACGCAGTATTTT.

J is TRBJ1-5 and V is TRBV19, with D hard to call. CDR1 LNHDA and CDR2 SQIVND come from the germline V gene (reference sequence). The CDR3 runs 15 residues. Trimming took 4 bases from V and 6 from J, leaving 16 bases between them. As DNA, the CDR3 is TGTGCCAGTAGTAACCGGAGAGGAGTCGGTCAGCCCCAGCATTTT. Amino acids: CASSNRRGVGQPQHF.

This clone has a handful of counts. The chain joins TRBV27 to TRBJ1-6, with no clear D. CDR3 size: 16 residues. Germline values: CDR1 MNHEY, CDR2 SMNVEV (reference sequence). The V gene lost 0 bases and the J gene lost 8 bases, with 14 bases spanning the gap. The CDR3 sequence is CASSLSVARADSPLHF. The CDR3, as DNA: TGTGCCAGCAGTTTATCGGTCGCGCGGGCCGATTCACCCCTCCACTTT.

This clone was seen just once. The chain combines TRBV6-1 with TRBJ1-3, with 8 bases matching TRBD1. The CDR3 extends over 15 amino acids. Trimming removed 5 bases from V and 3 bases from J; junction bases left unmatched: 6. The germline V gene encodes CDR1 MNHNS and CDR2 SASEGT. CDR3 coding DNA: TGTGCCAGCAGTCTTACAGGGGGATTTGGAAACACCATATATTTT. This gives the protein CASSLTGGFGNTIYF.

The V call is TRBV19, the J call TRBJ2-1; D not certain. Germline CDR1 LNHDA, CDR2 SQIVND (reference sequence). This CDR3 has 15 residues. Trimming shortened V by 4 bases and J by 8 bases, and 18 bases separated the two germline ends. Here the CDR3 reads CASSSPSSLRDEQFF. CDR3 in DNA: TGTGCCAGTAGTAGCCCTAGTTCCCTAAGGGATGAGCAGTTCTTC.

This chain uses TRBV4-1 with TRBJ1-5; 8 nucleotides align to TRBD1. Germline V gives CDR1 MGHRA, CDR2 YSYEKL. The CDR3 has 15 residues. Losses at the gene ends were 4 bases for V and 3 bases for J; bases not matched to a gene: 5. The CDR3 DNA is TGCGCCAGCAGCCCCGGGACAGGACCCAATCAGCCCCAGCATTTT. Amino acid sequence: CASSPGTGPNQPQHF.

Only one count was recorded for this clone. This rearrangement joins TRBV6-1 to TRBJ2-1, with a possible D match to TRBD2 (5 bases). CDR3 length equals 14 residues. CDR1 MNHNS and CDR2 SASEGT come from the germline V gene. Trimming removed 8 bases at V and 7 bases at J, with 18 bases between. The CDR3 loop reads CASHLLRGLNEQFF. CDR3 DNA: TGTGCCAGCCACCTCCTCCGGGGATTGAATGAGCAGTTCTTC.

This chain joins TRBV5-1 and TRBJ2-7, with D possibly TRBD1 on 6 matching bases. V was pared by 0 bases and J by 1 base, with 11 bases between. CDR1 is SGHRS and CDR2 is YFSETQ in the germline V gene. This CDR3 contains 15 residues. CDR3 nucleotide sequence: TGCGCCAGCAGCTTGGCAGCAGGGGCGTCCTACGAGCAGTACTTC. It yields the protein CASSLAAGASYEQYF.

V usage is TRBV6-1 and J usage is TRBJ1-1; D call uncertain. Deletions cut 6 bases from V and 4 bases from J, with 9 bases between. CDR3 length: 12 residues. Germline-derived CDR1 and CDR2 are MNHNS and SASEGT. CDR3 coding DNA: TGTGCCAGCAGAGACCCAAGCACTGAAGCTTTCTTT. Its translation is CASRDPSTEAFF.

This clone was seen once. In DNA, the CDR3 is TGCGCCAGCAGCCAGGCCGGGACAGGGGCCTACGAGCAGTACTTC. Encoded protein: CASSQAGTGAYEQYF. The rearrangement joins TRBV4-3 to TRBJ2-7; 10 nucleotides agree with TRBD1. The CDR3 has 15 amino acids. Unmatched junction bases numbered 4, after V lost 3 bases and J lost 2 bases. The germline gives CDR1 LGHNA, CDR2 YSLEER.

The chain links TRBV7-8 to TRBJ1-2; D unresolved. The germline CDR1 and CDR2 sequences are SGHVS and FQNEAQ. Trimming took 0 bases from V and 4 from J, leaving 9 bases between them. The CDR3 is made up of 14 amino acids. CDR3 DNA sequence: TGTGCCAGCAGCTTAGCCGGCTCTCTCTATGGCTACACCTTC. Translated: CASSLAGSLYGYTF.

The chain recombines TRBV19 with TRBJ2-5, with 8 bases matching TRBD2. V trimming: 0 bases; J trimming: 1 base; junction bases outside the gene matches: 4. CDR3 length equals 16 residues. The germline V gene has CDR1 LNHDA and CDR2 SQIVND (reference sequence). CDR3 DNA sequence: TGTGCCAGTAGTATAGATCGGGAGGGACTCCAAGAGACCCAGTACTTC. Protein: CASSIDREGLQETQYF.

As to this clone: At the DNA level, this CDR3 is encoded by other sequences in the same sample as well. The chain combines TRBV7-9 with TRBJ1-1; D not resolved. Germline CDR1 is SEHNR and CDR2 is FQNEAQ (reference sequence). This CDR3 has 13 residues. With 6 bases removed from V and 0 bases from J, the gap between germline ends came to 8 bases. CDR3 in amino acids: CASSLPLNTEAFF. CDR3 bases: TGTGCCAGCAGTCTCCCGTTGAACACTGAAGCTTTCTTT.

The chain is built from TRBV19 and TRBJ2-5, with no clear D. The V and J ends lost 1 base and 2 bases respectively, with 5 bases between them. CDR3 length: 13 residues. Per the germline V gene, CDR1 is LNHDA and CDR2 is SQIVND (reference sequence). The CDR3 nucleotides read TGTGCCAGTAGTATAGTCAATCAAGAGACCCAGTACTTC. Amino acids: CASSIVNQETQYF.

There are a few counts of this clone. The V gene is TRBV7-9, the J gene TRBJ1-5, with a weak D call TRBD1 (5 bases). V lost 1 base, J lost 4 bases, and 11 bases lay in between. There are 15 residues in the CDR3. Germline V CDR1 and CDR2: SEHNR, FQNEAQ (reference sequence). DNA for the CDR3: TGTGCCAGCAGCTTAGGTGACAGCTTTAATCAGCCCCAGCATTTT. Translating it yields CASSLGDSFNQPQHF.

J is TRBJ2-7 and V is TRBV6-1, with 7 positions matching TRBD1. The CDR3 contains 15 residues. Germline values: CDR1 MNHNS, CDR2 SASEGT. V was clipped by 6 bases and J by 7 bases; unmatched bases: 15. CDR3 amino acids: CASRGARTGPLEQYF. CDR3 DNA: TGTGCCAGCAGGGGGGCTCGGACAGGACCCTTAGAGCAGTACTTC.